The 15 T cell receptor beta chains below all came from one sample that was sequenced in a study of CD8 T cells in ankylosing spondylitis. These receptors are not linked to any known antigen. Study-level findings and limits: A TCR beta motif of 7 to 9 highly homologous variants seemed to mark ankylosing spondylitis blood.

TCRdb passed the 5' RACE reads through MiXCR, listing each CDR3 protein once. The table shows roughly 450,000 distinct CDR3 sequences, with 26% occurring only once. The specimen sequenced was blood, either unsorted or a sorted T cell fraction (not recorded which). The receptors come from a male donor with ankylosing spondylitis.

This chain uses TRBV5-1 with TRBJ2-7; D gene ambiguous. This CDR3 spans 15 amino acids. V was clipped by 3 bases and J by 2 bases, with 15 bases between them. Per germline, CDR1 SGHRS and CDR2 YFSETQ. Here the CDR3 reads CASSSPRTATYEQYF. For the CDR3, the DNA is TGCGCCAGCAGCTCGCCCAGGACGGCTACCTACGAGCAGTACTTC.

The chain has TRBV20-1 and TRBJ2-3, with 9 bases lining up with TRBD2. The germline V gene has CDR1 DFQATT and CDR2 SNEGSKA (reference sequence). The CDR3 is 16 amino acids. V trimming: 3 bases; J trimming: 0 bases; junction bases outside the gene matches: 7. The CDR3 nucleotides read TGCAGTGCTAGTCCGGGACTAGCAGTAAGCACAGATACGCAGTATTTT. It specifies CSASPGLAVSTDTQYF.

The rearrangement joins TRBV10-3 to TRBJ1-1; D perhaps matches TRBD1 (6 bases). The germline CDR1 and CDR2 sequences are ENHRY and SYGVKD. V shed 10 bases and J shed 2 bases, with 17 bases lying between them. The CDR3 totals 14 residues. In DNA form, the CDR3 reads TGTGCCACCGGTTTACAGGGTTTTAACACTGAAGCTTTCTTT. Its protein product is CATGLQGFNTEAFF.

This clonotype appeared a few times. The chain recombines TRBV10-3 with TRBJ1-2; a possible D gene is TRBD1 (5 bases). Germline-derived CDR1 and CDR2 are ENHRY and SYGVKD. The CDR3 has 16 amino acids. V shed 2 bases and J shed 8 bases, with 21 bases lying between them. The DNA of the CDR3 is TGTGCCATCAGTGAGGGAGGCAGGGCTCCGCTCGGCGGCTACACCTTC. This gives the protein CAISEGGRAPLGGYTF.

This clonotype was picked up many times. This chain connects TRBV4-2 to TRBJ2-1; D possibly corresponds to TRBD2 (6 bases). V shed 0 bases and J shed 10 bases, with 13 bases lying between them. This CDR3 is built from 14 residues. Germline CDR1 and CDR2: LGHNA and YNFKEQ. The CDR3 protein is CASSQDSGLREQFF. CDR3 DNA: TGTGCCAGCAGCCAAGATAGCGGCTTAAGGGAGCAGTTCTTC.

This clonotype was seen a few times. V is TRBV6-1 and J is TRBJ2-1; D is undetermined. The germline CDR1 and CDR2 sequences are MNHNS and SASEGT. V lost 6 bases and J lost 0, with 9 bases in between. The CDR3 has 14 amino acids. CDR3 DNA: TGTGCCAGCAGATCCCAGTTCTCCTACAATGAGCAGTTCTTC. It yields the protein CASRSQFSYNEQFF.

The chain has TRBV12-3 or TRBV12-4 and TRBJ2-1; 11 bases line up with TRBD2. Trimming at V came to 9 bases and at J to 9 bases, leaving 13 bases not matched to a gene. This CDR3 is 15 amino acids long. In DNA form, the CDR3 reads TGTGCCAGAACCATGGGAACTAGCGGGAGAGGTGAGCAGTTCTTC. Protein: CARTMGTSGRGEQFF.

This clonotype has more than one count but fewer than ten. This rearrangement joins TRBV24-1 to TRBJ2-1, with D hard to call. Germline V gives CDR1 KGHDR, CDR2 SFDVKD. The CDR3 is made up of 12 amino acids. The V and J ends lost 8 bases and 3 bases respectively, with 7 bases between them. CDR3 nucleotide sequence: TGTGCCACCACCGACGGCTACAATGAGCAGTTCTTC. Residues: CATTDGYNEQFF.

In its sample, this clonotype was seen a few times. This chain connects TRBV6-1 to TRBJ2-5, with TRBD2 matching 7 bases. Germline V lookup: CDR1 MNHNS, CDR2 SASEGT. The CDR3 spans 14 residues. J lost 4 bases, V lost 4 bases, and 6 bases had no gene match. The CDR3 DNA sequence: TGTGCCAGCAGTGGGAAGCGGGGCGGAGAGACCCAGTACTTC. This encodes CASSGKRGGETQYF.

The sample holds a few counts of this clonotype. This chain links TRBV28 with TRBJ2-3, with D perhaps matching TRBD2 (5 bases). Per germline, CDR1 MDHEN and CDR2 SYDVKM. This CDR3 contains 15 residues. Trimming removed 1 base at V and 6 bases at J, with 14 bases between. The CDR3 sequence is CASSLFGRGMDTQYF. CDR3 bases: TGTGCCAGCAGTTTATTTGGCCGGGGTATGGATACGCAGTATTTT.

The rearrangement uses TRBV2 and TRBJ2-5, with TRBD2 identical over 8 bases. Germline values: CDR1 SNHLY, CDR2 FYNNEI. This CDR3 region has 18 residues. The trim removed 5 bases at V and 0 bases at J, leaving 14 bases unmatched. The chain's CDR3 is CASSILVSGDMYQETQYF. CDR3 bases: TGTGCCAGCAGTATTCTGGTTAGCGGGGACATGTACCAAGAGACCCAGTACTTC.

J is TRBJ1-1 and V is TRBV6-4, with D possibly matching TRBD1 (5 bases). The CDR3 has 13 residues. CDR1 and CDR2 (germline): MRHNA, SNTAGT. Trimming shortened V by 5 bases and J by 1 base, and 8 bases separated the two germline ends. CDR3 sequence (DNA): TGTGCCAGCAGTAACAGGAAGAACACTGAAGCTTTCTTT. This sequence encodes CASSNRKNTEAFF.

This clonotype was counted many times. The J gene is TRBJ2-5, the V gene TRBV12-3 or TRBV12-4; perhaps TRBD2 as D (5 bases). The CDR3 is 13 amino acids. The ends were cut back, 3 bases at V and 4 bases at J, with 9 bases in the middle. CDR3 coding DNA: TGTGCCAGCAGTTTCACTAGTGGAGAGACCCAGTACTTC. Protein product: CASSFTSGETQYF.

The V and J genes are TRBV7-6 and TRBJ1-1; unclear D gene. CDR1 and CDR2 from the germline V gene are SGHVS and FNYEAQ. Trimming stripped 1 base from V and 3 bases from J, with 9 bases between. The CDR3 runs 14 residues. CDR3 bases: TGTGCCAGCAGCTTAGTGGAGAGGGACACTGAAGCTTTCTTT. This sequence encodes CASSLVERDTEAFF.

The CDR3 DNA is TGCGCCAGCAGCTCGACAGGATCGAGCGGATGGGAGACCCAGTACTTC. Translating gives CASSSTGSSGWETQYF. The genes are TRBV5-1 and TRBJ2-5; possibly TRBD1 for D (6 bases). Germline CDR1 is SGHRS and CDR2 is YFSETQ. Trimming cost V 3 bases and J 5 bases, with 20 bases left between them. CDR3 length: 16 residues.